The rows below give T cell receptor beta chains drawn from one sample of a study of T cells in Graves' hyperthyroidism and ophthalmopathy. MiXCR, applied by TCRdb to the multiplex PCR reads, yields one record per CDR3 protein. The sample lists about 480,000 distinct CDR3 sequences, approximately 24% occurring once. The sample was blood. The receptors stem from a woman aged 25 to 39 with Graves' ophthalmopathy. CDR3s include the opening cysteine and the closing phenylalanine or tryptophan. A D gene is named only where the DNA matches it firmly. Size tells how often a clone was seen (once, few, many) or the class of an expanded clone, and some rows leave it out.

many	TRBV25-1	TRBJ2-2	.	TGTGCCAGCAGTGATGCATCCTCGGAATCCGGGGAGCTGTTTTTT	CASSDASSESGELFF
.	TRBV6-1	TRBJ2-7	TRBD2	TGTGCCAGCAGTGAAGCGCGTCGGCGGGGGGCCCCCCCCTACGAGCAGTACTTC	CASSEARRRGAPPYEQYF
many	TRBV20-1	TRBJ2-5	.	TGCAGTGCTAGAATAGAAGAGACCCAGTACTTC	CSARIEETQYF
.	TRBV3-1	TRBJ2-4	.	TGTGCCAGCAGCGGGCCCACGGGCGGAGAACTAGCCAAAAACATTAAGTACTTC	CASSGPTGGELAKNIKYF
many	TRBV20-1	TRBJ1-2	.	TGCAGTGCTAGTTCCGGGACTCGCTATGGCTACACCTTC	CSASSGTRYGYTF
few	TRBV6-1	TRBJ2-7	.	TGTGCCAGCAGCCCCGACACGTTCTCCTACGAGCAGTACTTC	CASSPDTFSYEQYF
many	TRBV10-3	TRBJ1-1	.	TGTGCCATCAGTGACGGTGGGCTGAACACTGAAGCTTTCTTT	CAISDGGLNTEAFF
many	TRBV12-3/TRBV12-4	TRBJ1-6	.	TGTGCCAGCAGTTTTAACCGCAATAATTCACCCCTCCACTTT	CASSFNRNNSPLHF
.	TRBV5-6	TRBJ1-1	.	TGTGCCAGCAGCCCATACGACCCGCCGGGAACTGAAGCTTTCTTT	CASSPYDPPGTEAFF
few	TRBV9	TRBJ2-5	.	TGTGCCAGCAGCCCTAGAACGTACCAAGAGACCCAGTACTTC	CASSPRTYQETQYF
.	TRBV6-1	TRBJ1-1	TRBD1	TGTGCCAGCAGACTGACAGGGGAAGCTTTCTTT	CASRLTGEAFF
.	TRBV20-1	TRBJ1-2	.	TGCAGTGGAACAGGACGTGGCTACACCTTC	CSGTGRGYTF
few	TRBV14	TRBJ2-5	.	TGTGCCAGCAGCCAATCTACAGCGACCCAGTACTTC	CASSQSTATQYF
many	TRBV12-3/TRBV12-4	TRBJ2-5	.	TGTGCCAGCGGGATAGCCTGGGAGACCCAGTACTTC	CASGIAWETQYF
many	TRBV9	TRBJ2-1	TRBD2	TGTGCCAGCAGCGTAGGAACTGGGACTAGCAATGAGCAGTTCTTC	CASSVGTGTSNEQFF